This T cell receptor beta chain stems from a study of T cell repertoires in cytomegalovirus infection. Study overall: Based on public TCR beta signatures, there were indications of CMV infection and of a matching HLA type.

TCRdb itself ran the reads through MiXCR, one entry per CDR3 protein. The data show about 830,000 distinct CDR3 sequences, around a third seen once. CDR1 is SGHDN and CDR2 is FVKESK in the germline V gene. Trimming took off 1 base at V and 8 bases at J, with 12 bases between the two ends. The CDR3 loop spans 14 amino acids. In regard to this clonotype: Its target is not known.

The receptor's source is a human donor in good health (CMV status not recorded). Some clones in this sample may be carry-over from other donors' samples. The V and J genes are TRBV14 and TRBJ2-1; D possibly matches TRBD1 or TRBD2 (6 bases each). The source material was cultured CD8+ T cells from PBMCs, sampled from culture after CMV antigen stimulation. The CDR3, as DNA: TGTGCCAGCAGCCAAGGGCTCGGGGGCTATGAGCAGTTCTTC. Its translation is CASSQGLGGYEQFF. The entire variable domain, with the rest obtained from reference TRBV14 and TRBJ2-1, is as follows: EAGVTQFPSHSVIEKGQTVTLRCDPISGHDNLYWYRRVMGKEIKFLLHFVKESKQDESGMPNNRFLAERTGGTYSTLKVQPAELEDSGVYFCASSQGLGGYEQFFGPGTRLTVL.